This record looks at one TCR beta chain sequence and its context. The data were obtained in a study of radiotherapy plus CTLA-4 blockade in lung cancer. The CDR3 extends over 17 amino acids. With 1 base clipped from V and 5 bases from J, the junction kept 8 bases outside the gene matches. Per germline, CDR1 LGHNA and CDR2 YSLEER. The repertoire was sequenced with immunoSEQ multiplex PCR; TCRdb's copy has only in-frame clones and lacks some. The sample holds around 45,000 clones, 65% to 85% seen once. The sample in question was peripheral blood, obtained from a patient treated with radiotherapy plus ipilimumab. This chain connects TRBV4-3 to TRBJ1-4, with TRBD1 matching 9 bases. The TCR comes from a human donor with non-small cell lung cancer who had stable disease on radiotherapy plus ipilimumab. CDR3 loop: CASSQGAGTGINEKLFF. CDR3 bases: TGCGCCAGCAGCCAAGGGGCAGGGACAGGGATAAATGAAAAACTGTTTTTT.